This T cell receptor (beta chain) was obtained from a study of blood T cell repertoires in COVID-19. V lost 2 bases, J lost 5 bases, and 10 bases stayed unmatched. The length of the CDR3 is 16 residues. The V gene's germline CDR1 is MDHEN and CDR2 SYDVKM. The authors' processing: Amplification from reference gene primers served as the basis for estimated nucleated cell counts. TCRdb's copy holds only in-frame clones and misses some; the assay was immunoSEQ multiplex PCR. D and trimming come from the DNA, and the V and J calls and clone size come from that table. The profile shows 310,000 or so clones, roughly 90% of them singletons.

This clonotype was sampled from a woman between 45 and 60 years old with active or convalescent COVID-19. The chain uses TRBV28 and TRBJ2-3; 7 positions agree with TRBD2. Sequenced sample: peripheral blood. The CDR3 coding sequence is TGTGCCAGCAGTTTAGACCGCGACCCGGGGGGAGATACGCAGTATTTT. Its translation: CASSLDRDPGGDTQYF.